This entry concerns a single T cell receptor beta chain. The sample belongs to a study of blood T cell repertoires in COVID-19. Here immunoSEQ multiplex PCR was the method, and the copy in TCRdb shows in-frame clones only, minus some. The sample has 400,000 or so clones; around 91% are singletons. The CDR3 sequence is 13 residues long. The ends were cut back, 4 bases at V and 7 bases at J, with 13 bases in the middle. Germline V gives CDR1 LNHDA, CDR2 SQIVND (reference sequence). The sequence was collected from a woman aged 40-49 years with COVID-19, enrolled during active disease. The material sequenced was peripheral blood. This rearrangement joins TRBV19 to TRBJ1-1; D may be TRBD1 (6 bases). CDR3 nucleotide sequence: TGTGCCAGTAGTAAAGGGGGGGTAGGTGAAGCTTTCTTT. Translated: CASSKGGVGEAFF.